This T cell receptor (beta chain) was captured by sequencing in a study of T-cell reconstitution after alpha-beta-depleted transplantation in children (dated by TCRdb to about 2016). For the study in its entirety: Using TCR repertoire profiling, the study followed T-cell immune reconstitution in a quantitative way in children after TCRalphabeta/CD19-depleted allogeneic hematopoietic cell transplantation.

In regard to this clonotype: Its antigen remains undetermined. Per-base qualities were not stored, and no clone one base away is much larger.

Cut back by 0 bases and 4 bases, the V and J ends lie 15 bases apart. Reading the germline V gene (reference sequence) gives CDR1 LGHDT and CDR2 YNNKEL. The CDR3 runs 16 residues from the cysteine to the phenylalanine. The entry retains the CDR3 DNA only, 48 bases that are in frame from base 1. To prepare the library, PCR was applied. Sequencing used an Illumina HiSeq 2500. To normalize quantification of the TCRbeta repertoire, the TCR libraries were built with molecular barcoding that relied on unique molecular identifiers. Using fastp at Q25 and MiXCR, TCRdb reprocessed the public reads and kept productive beta chains. CDR3 protein duplicates are merged, each entry listing the most common genes and DNA. This sample lists about 610,000 distinct CDR3 sequences; more than 9% were detected once. The top ten constitute 4% to 5% of the sample.

The rearranged segments are TRBV3-1 and TRBJ2-5; the D gene is possibly TRBD1 or TRBD2, with 5 bases matching each. The source is a human donor who donated a stem cell graft to a child with acute myeloid leukemia. The sequences come from PBMCs from the stem cell graft donor, collected from the stem cell graft. The CDR3 has the sequence CASSQDLRGKRETQYF. The sequenced DNA is TGTGCCAGCAGCCAAGATTTGAGGGGAAAGAGAGAGACCCAGTACTTC.